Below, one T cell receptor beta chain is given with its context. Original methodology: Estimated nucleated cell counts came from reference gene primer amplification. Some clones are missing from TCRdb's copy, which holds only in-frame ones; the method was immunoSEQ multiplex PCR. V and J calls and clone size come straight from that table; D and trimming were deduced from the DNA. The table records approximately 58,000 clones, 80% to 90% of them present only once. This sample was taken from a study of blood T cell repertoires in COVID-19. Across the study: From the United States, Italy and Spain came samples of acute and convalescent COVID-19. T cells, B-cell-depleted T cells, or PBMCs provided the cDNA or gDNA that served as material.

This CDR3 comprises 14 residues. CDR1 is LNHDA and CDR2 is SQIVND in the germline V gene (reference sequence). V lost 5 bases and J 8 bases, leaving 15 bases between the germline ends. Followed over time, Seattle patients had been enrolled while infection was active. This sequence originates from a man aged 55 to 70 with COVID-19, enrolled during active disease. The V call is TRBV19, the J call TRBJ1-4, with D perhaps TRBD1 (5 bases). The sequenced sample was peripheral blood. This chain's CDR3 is CASSRAGRREKLFF. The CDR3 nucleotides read TGTGCCAGTAGTCGGGCAGGGAGGAGGGAAAAACTGTTTTTT.